The sample holds a few counts of the clone carrying this TCR beta chain. Its antigen remains unidentified. CDR1 and CDR2 from the germline V gene are MNHEY and SMNVEV (reference sequence). J lost 4 bases, V lost 3 bases, and 5 bases had no gene match. CDR3 length equals 15 residues. This specimen belongs to a study of T-cell reconstitution after alpha-beta-depleted transplantation in children. Findings and caveats of the study: Reportedly, alpha-beta T cells present about two months post-transplant originated from several hundred expanded clones of graft origin.

This sample's TCRbeta library carried unique molecular identifier barcodes. MiXCR, run by TCRdb on the PCR reads, gives a single entry per CDR3 protein. The table lists hundreds of thousands of distinct CDR3 sequences, 23% of them singletons, with around 14% in the top ten. The sequences come from PBMCs, mostly from graft donor cells, collected 360 days after TCRalphabeta/CD19-depleted stem cell transplant. The origin of this receptor is a boy less than two years old who had a stem cell transplant for acute myeloid leukemia, so the T cells may come from the graft donor. The rearrangement uses TRBV27 and TRBJ2-5, with TRBD2 matching 10 bases. The CDR3 DNA follows: TGTGCCAGCAGTTTCTCCTTAGCGGGGGGAGAGACCCAGTACTTC. It is translated as CASSFSLAGGETQYF.